This entry is about one T cell receptor (beta chain). The antigen is not known. PBMCs yielded sorted CD4+ and CD8+ T cells. The data belong to a study of CD8+ T cells in alopecia areata. General study results and limits: Besides other cells, scalp samples also yield sequences of resident alphabeta T cells from normal skin. Clonality exceeded that of normal scalp in lesional scalp, most notably in alopecia totalis/universalis. Between patients, shared TCR sequences were less clear than in mice. This was possibly due in part to HLA diversity in the patient population.

The authors extracted RNA and reverse transcribed it into cDNA as the sequencing template. Profiling relied on immunoSEQ multiplex PCR, and the TCRdb table lists in-frame clones only, not all of them. This table has about 150,000 clones, about three fifths appearing once. Per germline, CDR1 SGDLS and CDR2 YYNGEE. Trimming left V 0 bases short and J 4 bases short, with 11 bases between. The CDR3 covers 15 residues. The sequence was obtained from a human donor in good health. Sequencing used CD4+ T cells sorted from blood. The V call is TRBV9, the J call TRBJ1-5; D is ambiguous. The CDR3 DNA follows: TGTGCCAGCAGCGTAGGCCCGCACTCAAATCAGCCCCAGCATTTT. This translates into CASSVGPHSNQPQHF.